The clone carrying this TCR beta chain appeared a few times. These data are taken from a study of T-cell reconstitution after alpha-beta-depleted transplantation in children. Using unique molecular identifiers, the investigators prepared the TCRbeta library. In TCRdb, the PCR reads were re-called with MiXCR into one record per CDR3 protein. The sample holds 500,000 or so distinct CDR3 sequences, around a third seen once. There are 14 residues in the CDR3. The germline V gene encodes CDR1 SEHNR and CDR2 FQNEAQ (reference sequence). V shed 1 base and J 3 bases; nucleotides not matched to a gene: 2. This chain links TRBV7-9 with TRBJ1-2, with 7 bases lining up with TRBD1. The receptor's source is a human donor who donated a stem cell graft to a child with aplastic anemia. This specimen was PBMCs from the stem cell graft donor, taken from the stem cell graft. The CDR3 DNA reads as TGTGCCAGCAGCTTAGGAGGACAGGACTATGGCTACACCTTC. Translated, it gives CASSLGGQDYGYTF.